Here is one TCR beta chain with its context. Its binding antigen is unknown. Base qualities are not provided; no much larger clone lies one nucleotide away. The source of the sample is a study of blood T cell repertoires in COVID-19 (TCRdb year 2020). Regarding the research as a whole: Samples from collaborators originated in the United States, Italy and Spain and spanned both the acute and convalescent phases of COVID-19. The repertoires were released in a freely available public database intended as a resource for research on the immune response to SARS-CoV-2. Samples were obtained from the ongoing ImmuneRACE study (first 160 participants) and from over a thousand subjects provided by 6 global collaborators. Where available, HLA class I and class II types were taken from metadata supplied by the sample provider and were not determined by assay-based typing. Subjects who had been exposed to COVID-19, were actively infected with it, or had recovered from it provided the deeply sampled blood TCRbeta repertoires that made up the dataset. The prospective study material was composed of cDNA or gDNA derived from T cells, B-cell-depleted T cells, or PBMCs. Nearly every sample came with metadata listing a de-identified subject ID, COVID-19 status, age in years and sex.

The junction shows trimming of 3 bases on V and 9 bases on J, plus 18 bases between the germline ends. Its CDR3 holds 15 amino acids, cysteine through phenylalanine. Just CDR3 DNA is preserved here, 45 bases in frame from base 1. Via the germline V gene, CDR1 is KGHSH and CDR2 LQKENI. One collaborating source in Seattle enrolled patients during active infection and followed them longitudinally through the course of disease. Each collaborating institution followed its own protocols to collect whole blood in K2EDTA tubes. Collaborator samples were shipped for TCRbeta analysis as frozen whole blood, isolated PBMCs, or DNA extracted from either sample type. TCRbeta CDR3 regions were amplified from genomic DNA using the immunoSEQ Assay, a bias-controlled multiplex PCR. Concerning the study's data processing: The number of nucleated cells in each sample was estimated from the amplification of reference gene primers within the assay. To quantify the absolute abundance of each unique TCRbeta CDR3 rearrangement, sequence reads were collapsed and filtered. For each sample, productive Simpson clonality was calculated as the square root of Simpson's diversity index over productive rearrangements. Entries here come from immuneACCESS through TCRdb and include only in-frame sequences with V and J called. Some clones fail to appear in such tables; in the studies checked, an unresolved V gene covers under half of the shortfall, and the cause of the remainder is unknown. Clone size and the V and J calls come from that table; the DNA yielded D and trimming. The sample table contains approximately 70,000 clones; only one count was recorded for approximately 90% of them. Approximately 2.4% of the sample is taken by the ten largest.

Study-wide findings and limitations: How much clinical and demographic metadata was included differed by source and by participant, and the metadata was provided uncurated.

Sequencing was carried out using peripheral blood. The chain is assembled from TRBV18 and TRBJ1-5; TRBD1 is possibly the D segment (6 matching bases). This sequence was found in a man aged 50-60 years with COVID-19, enrolled during active disease. The nucleotide sequence reads as follows: TGTGCCAGCTCACCCACACCGGGGGGCCCAACGCCCCAGCATTTT. It translates to CASSPTPGGPTPQHF.